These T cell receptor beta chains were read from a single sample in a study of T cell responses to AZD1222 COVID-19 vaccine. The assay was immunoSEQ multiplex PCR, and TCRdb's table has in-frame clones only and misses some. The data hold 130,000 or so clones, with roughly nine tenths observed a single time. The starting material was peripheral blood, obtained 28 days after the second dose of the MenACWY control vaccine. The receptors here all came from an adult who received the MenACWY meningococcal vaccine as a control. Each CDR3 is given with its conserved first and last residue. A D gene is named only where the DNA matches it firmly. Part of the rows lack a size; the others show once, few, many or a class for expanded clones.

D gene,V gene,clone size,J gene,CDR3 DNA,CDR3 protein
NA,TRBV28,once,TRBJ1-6,TGTGCCAGTAGTTTCGGGGATCTCTATAATTCACCCCTCCACTTT,CASSFGDLYNSPLHF
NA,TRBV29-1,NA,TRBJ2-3,TGCAGCGTTGATAGGCGCCAGTTTAACACAGATACGCAGTATTTT,CSVDRRQFNTDTQYF
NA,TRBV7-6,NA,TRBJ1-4,TGTGCCAGCAGCTTAACGGAAGCAACTAATGAAAAACTGTTTTTT,CASSLTEATNEKLFF
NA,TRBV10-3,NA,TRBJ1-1,TGTGCCATCAGTGGGGGTGGCACTGAAGCTTTCTTT,CAISGGGTEAFF
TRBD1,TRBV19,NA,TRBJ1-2,TGTGCCAGTAGTCGCCGGGACAGGGGAGTTGGCTATGGCTACACCTTC,CASSRRDRGVGYGYTF
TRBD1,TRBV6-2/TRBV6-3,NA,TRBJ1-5,TGTGCCAGCAGTTACCAGACAGGGGTTCAGCCCCAGCATTTT,CASSYQTGVQPQHF
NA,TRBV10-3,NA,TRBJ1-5,TGTGCCATCAGTGATCAACGGGGGTCGGATCAGCCCCAGCATTTT,CAISDQRGSDQPQHF
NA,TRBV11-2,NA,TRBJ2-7,TGTGCCAGCAGCTTTATACAGGGTCATGCGGACGAGCAGTACTTC,CASSFIQGHADEQYF
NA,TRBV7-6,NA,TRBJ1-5,TGTGCCAGCAGCGCGGAGGGGAGTAGCAATCAGCCCCAGCATTTT,CASSAEGSSNQPQHF
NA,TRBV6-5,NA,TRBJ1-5,TGTGCCAGCAGCCAGAAGGCGGGGGGAAGTCAGCCCCAGCATTTT,CASSQKAGGSQPQHF
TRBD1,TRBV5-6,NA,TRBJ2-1,TGTGCCAGCAGCTCCGGACAGGGTTTCGACAATGAGCAGTTCTTC,CASSSGQGFDNEQFF
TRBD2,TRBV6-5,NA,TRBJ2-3,TGTGCCAGCAGCCAAAGGAGACTAGCGGGAGGGACGCAGTATTTT,CASSQRRLAGGTQYF
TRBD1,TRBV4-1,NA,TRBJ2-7,TGCGCCAGCAGCCATTCTCCGGGACAGGGGACTACAAGCTCCTACGAGCAGTACTTC,CASSHSPGQGTTSSYEQYF
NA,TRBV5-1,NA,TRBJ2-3,TGCGCCAGCAGCTTGAATCCCGCGGGAACTAGCACAGATACGCAGTATTTT,CASSLNPAGTSTDTQYF
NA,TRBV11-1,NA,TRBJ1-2,TGTGCCAGCAGCTTAGCCGGTAACTATGGCTACACCTTC,CASSLAGNYGYTF
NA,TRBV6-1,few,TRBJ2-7,TGTGCCAGCAGTGAAGCCTACGAGCAGTACTTC,CASSEAYEQYF
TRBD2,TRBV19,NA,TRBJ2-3,TGTGCCAGTAGCCTGACTAGCGGGGGATCGGATACGCAGTATTTT,CASSLTSGGSDTQYF
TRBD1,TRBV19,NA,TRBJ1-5,TGTGCCAGTAACCCCCGACAGGGAAAGGCTCAGCCCCAGCATTTT,CASNPRQGKAQPQHF
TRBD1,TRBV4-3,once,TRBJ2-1,TGCGCCAGCAGCCGCATTACACTTACCGGGACAGGGGCCTACAATGAGCAGTTCTTC,CASSRITLTGTGAYNEQFF
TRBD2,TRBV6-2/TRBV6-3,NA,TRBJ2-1,TGTGCCAGCAGTTACCCCGGACTAGCGGGCGATGAGCAGTTCTTC,CASSYPGLAGDEQFF
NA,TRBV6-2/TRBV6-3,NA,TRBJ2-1,TGTGCCAGCAGTCCCCTGAGACTCTCCTACAATGAGCAGTTCTTC,CASSPLRLSYNEQFF
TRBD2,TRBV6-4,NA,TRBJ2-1,TGTGCCAGCAGGACAACTAGCGGGGCTGACAATGAGCAGTTCTTC,CASRTTSGADNEQFF
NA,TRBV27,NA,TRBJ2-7,TGTGCCAGCAGTTTCAGGGCCCCCGGGAACCCCTACGAGCAGTACTTC,CASSFRAPGNPYEQYF
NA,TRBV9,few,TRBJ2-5,TGTGCCAGCAGCGTTGATCCTCGGGGGGCCGCGGAGACCCAGTACTTC,CASSVDPRGAAETQYF
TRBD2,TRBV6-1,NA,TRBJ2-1,TGTGCCAGCAGTGACAGCCTAGCGGGAGGATACAATGAGCAGTTCTTC,CASSDSLAGGYNEQFF
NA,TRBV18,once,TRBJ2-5,TGTGCCAGCTCACCTGGCGACGGGGAGACCCAGTACTTC,CASSPGDGETQYF
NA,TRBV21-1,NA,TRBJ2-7,TGTGCCAGCAGCAAAGCCTACACACCGGACAGGCTTGCCTACGAGCAGTACTTC,CASSKAYTPDRLAYEQYF
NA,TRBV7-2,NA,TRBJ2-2,TGTGCCAGCAATAGGGACACCGGGGAGCTGTTTTTT,CASNRDTGELFF
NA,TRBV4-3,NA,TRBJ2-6,TGCGCCAGCAGCCGGTGGCCGGGGGGCGGTGGGGCCAACGTCCTGACTTTC,CASSRWPGGGGANVLTF
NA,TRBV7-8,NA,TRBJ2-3,TGTGCCAGCAGCCATAAAGAGGGACCAGACACAGATACGCAGTATTTT,CASSHKEGPDTDTQYF
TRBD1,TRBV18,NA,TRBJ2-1,TGTGCCAGCTCACGGCCGGGACAGGGGACCAATGAGCAGTTCTTC,CASSRPGQGTNEQFF
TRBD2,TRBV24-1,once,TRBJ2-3,TGTGCCACCAGTGGGCGGGAGGGCGCAGATACGCAGTATTTT,CATSGREGADTQYF
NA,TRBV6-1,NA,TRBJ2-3,TGTGCCAGCAGTGATAGGGGGGTGTCGACAGATACGCAGTATTTT,CASSDRGVSTDTQYF
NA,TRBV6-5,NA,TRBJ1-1,TGTGCCAGCAGTTACGGGTGGAACACTGAAGCTTTCTTT,CASSYGWNTEAFF
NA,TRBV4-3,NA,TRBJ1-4,TGCGCCAGCAGCCAAGCGGCGGGAAAACTGTTTTTT,CASSQAAGKLFF
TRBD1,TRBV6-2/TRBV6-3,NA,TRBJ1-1,TGTGCCAGCAGTTTCCCGGGACAGGCGAACGCTGAAGCTTTCTTT,CASSFPGQANAEAFF
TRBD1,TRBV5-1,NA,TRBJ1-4,TGCGCCAGCAGCTTGTCAGGGGGCGCGAGTGAAAAACTGTTTTTT,CASSLSGGASEKLFF
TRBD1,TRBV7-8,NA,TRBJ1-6,TGTGCCAGCAGCTCGGGACAGATTAGCTCCTATAATTCACCCCTCCACTTT,CASSSGQISSYNSPLHF
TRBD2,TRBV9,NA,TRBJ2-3,TGTGCCAGCAGCCAAACTAGCGGGGGGGCAGATACGCAGTATTTT,CASSQTSGGADTQYF
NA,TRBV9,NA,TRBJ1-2,TGTGCCAGCAGCGGGGGCTTTACTCCCTACGGCTACACCTTC,CASSGGFTPYGYTF
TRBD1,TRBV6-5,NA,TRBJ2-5,TGTGCCAGCAGTTTCGGGACAGGGCGTCAAGAGACCCAGTACTTC,CASSFGTGRQETQYF
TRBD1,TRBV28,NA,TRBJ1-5,TGTGCCAGCAGTTCCAGCGGACAGGGTTCGCGGCCCCAGCATTTT,CASSSSGQGSRPQHF
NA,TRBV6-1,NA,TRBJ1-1,TGTGCCAGCAGCGCCGGCGGTGGCTTGGTGGAAGCTTTCTTT,CASSAGGGLVEAFF
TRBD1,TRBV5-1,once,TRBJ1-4,TGCGCCAGCAGCACCCGGGACAGGGGTGCGAAACTGTTTTTT,CASSTRDRGAKLFF
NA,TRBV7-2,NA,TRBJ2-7,TGTGCCAGCAGCTTGGGGCAGCTCTACGAGCAGTACTTC,CASSLGQLYEQYF
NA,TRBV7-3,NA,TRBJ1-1,TGTGCCAGCAGCACACAGGAGAACACTGAAGCTTTCTTT,CASSTQENTEAFF
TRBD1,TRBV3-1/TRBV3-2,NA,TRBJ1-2,TGTGCCAGCAGCCAAGGGGGCAGGGGGAACTATGGCTACACCTTC,CASSQGGRGNYGYTF
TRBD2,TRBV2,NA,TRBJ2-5,TGTGCCAGCAGGCAAGGACTAGCGGGCTTGGAGACCCAGTACTTC,CASRQGLAGLETQYF